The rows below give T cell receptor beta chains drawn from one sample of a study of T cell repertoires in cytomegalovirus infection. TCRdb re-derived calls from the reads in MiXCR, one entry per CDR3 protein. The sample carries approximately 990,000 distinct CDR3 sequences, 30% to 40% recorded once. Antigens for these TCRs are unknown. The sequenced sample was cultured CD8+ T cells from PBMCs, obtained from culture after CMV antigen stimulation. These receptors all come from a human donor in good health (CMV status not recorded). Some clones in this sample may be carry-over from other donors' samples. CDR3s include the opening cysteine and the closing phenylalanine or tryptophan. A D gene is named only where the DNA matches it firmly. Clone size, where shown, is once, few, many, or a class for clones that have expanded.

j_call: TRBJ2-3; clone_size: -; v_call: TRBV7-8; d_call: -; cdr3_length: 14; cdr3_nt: TGTGCCAGCAGCTTAGAGGGTGGCACAGATACGAAGTATTTT; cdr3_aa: CASSLEGGTDTKYF
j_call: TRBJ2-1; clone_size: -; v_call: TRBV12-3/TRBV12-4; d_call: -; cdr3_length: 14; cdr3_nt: TGTGCCAGCAGCCTAGGGACAAGGAGCAATGAGCAGTTCTTC; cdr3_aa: CASSLGTRSNEQFF
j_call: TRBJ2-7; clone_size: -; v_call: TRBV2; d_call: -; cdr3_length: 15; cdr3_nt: TGTGCCAGCCTTACCGCAGACAGTGAGGGAGACGAGCAGTACTTC; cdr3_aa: CASLTADSEGDEQYF
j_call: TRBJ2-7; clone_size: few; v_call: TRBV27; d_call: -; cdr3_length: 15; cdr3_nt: TGTGCCAGCATCCGATACGGGGCGCGGAGAGGCGAGCAGTACTTC; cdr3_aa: CASIRYGARRGEQYF
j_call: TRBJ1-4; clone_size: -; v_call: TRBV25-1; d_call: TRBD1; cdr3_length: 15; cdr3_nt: TGTGCCAGCAGTGATAGGACAGGGGTAAACGAAAAACTGTTTTTT; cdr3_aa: CASSDRTGVNEKLFF
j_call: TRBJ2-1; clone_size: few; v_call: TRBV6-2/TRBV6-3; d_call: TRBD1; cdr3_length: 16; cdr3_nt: TGTGCCAGCAGTTACAGCGGGACAGGGGGTTACAATGAGCAGTTCTTC; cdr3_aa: CASSYSGTGGYNEQFF
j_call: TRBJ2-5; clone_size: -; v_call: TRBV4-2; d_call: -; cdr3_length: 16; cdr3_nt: TGTGCCAGCAGCCAAGTGTCAGACTCTCCGGGAGAGACCCAGTACTTC; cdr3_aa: CASSQVSDSPGETQYF
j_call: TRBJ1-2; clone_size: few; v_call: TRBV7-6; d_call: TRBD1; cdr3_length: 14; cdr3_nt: TGTGCCAGCAGAGGACAGGCCTCCATCTATGGCTACACCTTC; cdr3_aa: CASRGQASIYGYTF
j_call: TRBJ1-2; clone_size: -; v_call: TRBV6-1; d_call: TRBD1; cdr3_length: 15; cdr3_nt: TGTGCCAGCAGTGAAGGACAGGGAGCTAACTATGGCTACACCTTC; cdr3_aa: CASSEGQGANYGYTF
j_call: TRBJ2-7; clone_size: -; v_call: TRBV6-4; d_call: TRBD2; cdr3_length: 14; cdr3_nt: TGTGCCAGCAGTCTCACCGGGACTAGCATCGAGCAGTACTTC; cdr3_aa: CASSLTGTSIEQYF
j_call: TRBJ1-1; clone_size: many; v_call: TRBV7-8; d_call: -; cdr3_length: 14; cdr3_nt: TGTGCCAGCAGCTTATTCTGGGGGGGCACTGAAGCTTTCTTT; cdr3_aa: CASSLFWGGTEAFF
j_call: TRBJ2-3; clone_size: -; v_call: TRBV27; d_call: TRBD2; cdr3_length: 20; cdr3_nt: TGTGCCAGCAGCCCTATCCGGACTAGCGGGGGACCATCTAGCACAGATACGCAGTATTTT; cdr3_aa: CASSPIRTSGGPSSTDTQYF
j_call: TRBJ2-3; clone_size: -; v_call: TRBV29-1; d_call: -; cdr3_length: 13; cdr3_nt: TGCAGCGTTGAACCGGAAGCCACAGATACGCAGTATTTT; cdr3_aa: CSVEPEATDTQYF
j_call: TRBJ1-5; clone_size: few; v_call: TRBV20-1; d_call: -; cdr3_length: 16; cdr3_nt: TGCAGTGCTAGAGACCTCCCCGGATATAGCAATCAGCCCCAGCATTTT; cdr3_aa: CSARDLPGYSNQPQHF
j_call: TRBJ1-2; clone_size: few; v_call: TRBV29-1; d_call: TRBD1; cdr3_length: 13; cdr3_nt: TGCAGCGTTCCGGGACAGGGTCTGAATGGCTACACCTTC; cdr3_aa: CSVPGQGLNGYTF
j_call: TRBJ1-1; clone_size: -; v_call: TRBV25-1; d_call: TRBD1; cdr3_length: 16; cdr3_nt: TGTGCCAGCAGTGACTTTAGGGGGACAGAAGGACTCAAAGCTTTCTTT; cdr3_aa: CASSDFRGTEGLKAFF
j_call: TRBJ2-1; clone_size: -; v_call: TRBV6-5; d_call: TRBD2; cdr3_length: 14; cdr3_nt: TGTGCCAGCAGTGGGCGGGGGGCCGACAATGAGCAGTTCTTC; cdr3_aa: CASSGRGADNEQFF
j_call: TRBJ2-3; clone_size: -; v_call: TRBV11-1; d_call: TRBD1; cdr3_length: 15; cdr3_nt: TGTGCCAGCAGCATCAGGGGGAGAATTGCAGATACGCAGTATTTT; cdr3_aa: CASSIRGRIADTQYF
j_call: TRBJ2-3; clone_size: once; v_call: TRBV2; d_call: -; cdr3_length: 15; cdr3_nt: TGTGCCAGCATGCAGACCTTTACTTTCTCAGATACGCAGTATTTT; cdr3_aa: CASMQTFTFSDTQYF
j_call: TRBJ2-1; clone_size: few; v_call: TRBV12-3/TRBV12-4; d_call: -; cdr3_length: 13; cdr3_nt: TGTGCCAGCAGTTTAGTCCCAAATCACGGGGAGTTCTTC; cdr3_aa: CASSLVPNHGEFF
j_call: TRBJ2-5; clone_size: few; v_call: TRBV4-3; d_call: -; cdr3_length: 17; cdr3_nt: TGCGCCAGCAGCCAAGATCGGGAGGGGGCCGGGGGAGAGACCCAGTACTTC; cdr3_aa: CASSQDREGAGGETQYF
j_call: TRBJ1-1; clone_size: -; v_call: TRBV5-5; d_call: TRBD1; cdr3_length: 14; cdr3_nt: TGTGCCAGCAGCCACCGGGACAGGCTCACCAGGGCTTTCTTT; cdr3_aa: CASSHRDRLTRAFF
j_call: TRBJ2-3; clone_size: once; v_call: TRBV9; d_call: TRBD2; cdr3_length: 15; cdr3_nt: TGTGCCAGCGGCCAGGGACTAGCTTTCACAGATACGCAGTATTTT; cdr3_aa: CASGQGLAFTDTQYF
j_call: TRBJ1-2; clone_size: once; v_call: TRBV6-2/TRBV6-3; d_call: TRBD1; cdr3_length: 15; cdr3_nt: TGTGCCAGCACCCATAGCCCAACAGGGGCCTATGGCTACACCTTC; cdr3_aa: CASTHSPTGAYGYTF
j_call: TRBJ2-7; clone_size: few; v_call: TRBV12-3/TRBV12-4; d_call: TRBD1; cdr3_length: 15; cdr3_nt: TGTGCCAGCAGTCCCCTAGGACAGGGGGGGCACGAGCAGTACTTC; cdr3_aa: CASSPLGQGGHEQYF
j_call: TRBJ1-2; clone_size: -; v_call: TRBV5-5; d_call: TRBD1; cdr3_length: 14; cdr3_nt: TGTGCCAGCAGCTTGCCAGGGGGCTTTGATGGCTACACCTTC; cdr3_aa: CASSLPGGFDGYTF
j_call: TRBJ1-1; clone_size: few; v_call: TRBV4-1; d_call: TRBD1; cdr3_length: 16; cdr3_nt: TGCGCCAGCAGCCAAGTACCGGGACAGGGGAACACTGAAGCTTTCTTT; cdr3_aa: CASSQVPGQGNTEAFF
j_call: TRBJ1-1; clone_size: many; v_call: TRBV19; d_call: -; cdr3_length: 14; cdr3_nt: TGTGCCAGTAGTATTTCACAGGCGAACACTGAAGCTTTCTTT; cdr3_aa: CASSISQANTEAFF
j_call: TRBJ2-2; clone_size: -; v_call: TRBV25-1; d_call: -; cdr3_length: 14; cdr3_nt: TGTGCCAGCAGTCTGAAGGGTACCATCGGGGAGCTGTTTTTT; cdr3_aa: CASSLKGTIGELFF
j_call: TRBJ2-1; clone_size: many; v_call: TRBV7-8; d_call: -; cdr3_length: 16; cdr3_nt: TGTGCCAGCACTTTTTTGGTACTAGCCGACCCGGATGAGCAGTTCTTC; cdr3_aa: CASTFLVLADPDEQFF
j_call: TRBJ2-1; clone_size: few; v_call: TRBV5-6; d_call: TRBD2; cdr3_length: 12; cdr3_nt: TGTGCCAGCAGCAGGACTAGAGTTGAGCAGTTCTTC; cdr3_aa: CASSRTRVEQFF
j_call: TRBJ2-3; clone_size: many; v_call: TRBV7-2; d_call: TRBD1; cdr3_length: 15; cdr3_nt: TGTGCCAGCAGCGTCCGGACAGGGGAGGCAGATACGCAGTATTTT; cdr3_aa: CASSVRTGEADTQYF
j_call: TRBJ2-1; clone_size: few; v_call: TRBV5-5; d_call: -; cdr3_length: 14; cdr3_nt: TGTGCCAGCAGCTTGGTGGAGCAACTCAGGGAGCAGTTCTTC; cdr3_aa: CASSLVEQLREQFF